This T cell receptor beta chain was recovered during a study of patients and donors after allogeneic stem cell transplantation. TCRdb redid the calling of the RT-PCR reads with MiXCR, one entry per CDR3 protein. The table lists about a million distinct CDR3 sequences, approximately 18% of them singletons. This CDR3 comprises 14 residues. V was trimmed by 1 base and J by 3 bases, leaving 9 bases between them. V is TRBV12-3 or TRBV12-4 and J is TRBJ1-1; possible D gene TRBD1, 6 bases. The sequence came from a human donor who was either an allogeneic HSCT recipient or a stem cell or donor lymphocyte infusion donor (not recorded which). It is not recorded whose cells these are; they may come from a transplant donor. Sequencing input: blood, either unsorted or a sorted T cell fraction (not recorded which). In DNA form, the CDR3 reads TGTGCCAGCAGTTTAGTTGCAGGGGACACTGAAGCTTTCTTT. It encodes CASSLVAGDTEAFF.